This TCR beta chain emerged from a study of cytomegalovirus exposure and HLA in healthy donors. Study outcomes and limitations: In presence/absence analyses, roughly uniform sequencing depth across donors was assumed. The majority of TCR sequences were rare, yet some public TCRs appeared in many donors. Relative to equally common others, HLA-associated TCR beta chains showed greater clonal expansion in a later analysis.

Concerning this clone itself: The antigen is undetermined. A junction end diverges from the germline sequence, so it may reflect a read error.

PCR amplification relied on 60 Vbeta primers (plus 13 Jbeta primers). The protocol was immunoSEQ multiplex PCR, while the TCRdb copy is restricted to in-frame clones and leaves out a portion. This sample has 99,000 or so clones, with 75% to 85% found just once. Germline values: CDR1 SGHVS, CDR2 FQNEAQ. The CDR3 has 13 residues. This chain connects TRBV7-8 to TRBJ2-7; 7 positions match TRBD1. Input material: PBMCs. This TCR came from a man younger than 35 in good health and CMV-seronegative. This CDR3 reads CASSPGTDAGPIF. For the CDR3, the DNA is TGTGCCAGCAGCCCAGGGACAGATGCCGGTCCCATCTTC.